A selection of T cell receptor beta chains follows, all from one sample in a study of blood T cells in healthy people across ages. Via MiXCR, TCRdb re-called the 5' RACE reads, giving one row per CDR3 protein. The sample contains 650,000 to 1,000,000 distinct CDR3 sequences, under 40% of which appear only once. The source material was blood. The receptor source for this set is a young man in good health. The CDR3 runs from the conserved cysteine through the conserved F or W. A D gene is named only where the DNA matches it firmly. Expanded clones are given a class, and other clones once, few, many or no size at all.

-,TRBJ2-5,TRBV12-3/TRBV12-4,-,CASSLDQPRGETQYF,TGTGCCAGCAGTTTGGACCAGCCGAGGGGAGAGACCCAGTACTTC
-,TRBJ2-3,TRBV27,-,CASSPRTGIQDTQYF,TGTGCCAGCAGTCCCCGTACAGGGATACAGGATACGCAGTATTTT
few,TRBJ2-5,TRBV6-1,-,CASSDSFAETQYF,TGTGCCAGCAGCGACAGCTTTGCCGAGACCCAGTACTTC
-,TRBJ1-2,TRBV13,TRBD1,CASREAGQASYGYTF,TGTGCCAGCAGAGAAGCGGGACAGGCGAGCTATGGGTACACCTTC
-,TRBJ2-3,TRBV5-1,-,CASGLYQGAERTDTQYF,TGCGCCAGCGGTTTGTACCAGGGCGCGGAACGCACAGATACGCAGTATTTT
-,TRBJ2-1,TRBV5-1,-,CASSLLRGPSSYNEQFF,TGCGCCAGCAGCTTGTTACGGGGGCCGAGCTCCTACAATGAGCAGTTCTTC
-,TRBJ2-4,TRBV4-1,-,CASSQVGSPENIQYF,TGCGCCAGCAGCCAAGTGGGAAGCCCCGAAAACATTCAGTACTTC
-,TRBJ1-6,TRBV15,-,CATSREYGGDNSPLHF,TGTGCCACCAGCAGAGAGTATGGGGGTGATAATTCACCCCTCCACTTT
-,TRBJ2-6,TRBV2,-,CASGTSSGANVLTF,TGTGCCAGTGGTACCTCTTCTGGGGCCAACGTCCTGACTTTC
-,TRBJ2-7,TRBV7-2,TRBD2,CASSLGVAGESYEQYF,TGTGCCAGCAGCTTAGGTGTAGCGGGGGAATCCTACGAGCAGTACTTC
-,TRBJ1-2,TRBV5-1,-,CASSDPSRGWDGYTF,TGCGCCAGCAGCGACCCTTCACGTGGGTGGGACGGCTACACCTTC
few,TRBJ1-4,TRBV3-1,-,CASSPTTGRDEKLFF,TGTGCCAGCAGCCCCACGACCGGGAGGGATGAAAAACTGTTTTTT
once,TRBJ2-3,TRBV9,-,CASSVEGPSTDTQYF,TGTGCCAGCAGCGTTGAAGGTCCTAGCACAGATACGCAGTATTTT
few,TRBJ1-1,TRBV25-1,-,CASWDTEAFF,TGTGCCAGCTGGGACACTGAAGCTTTCTTT
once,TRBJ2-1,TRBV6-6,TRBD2,CASGRQGPSGRDNEQFF,TGTGCCAGCGGCCGACAGGGACCTAGCGGGAGGGACAATGAGCAGTTCTTC
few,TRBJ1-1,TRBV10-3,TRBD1,CAIRTWTGDDTEAFF,TGTGCCATCAGGACCTGGACAGGGGATGACACTGAAGCTTTCTTT
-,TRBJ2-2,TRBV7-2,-,CASSPTGSDTGELFF,TGTGCCAGCAGCCCTACGGGGTCGGACACCGGGGAGCTGTTTTTT
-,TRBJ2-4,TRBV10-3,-,CAISDSKNIQYF,TGTGCCATCAGTGACAGCAAAAACATTCAGTACTTC
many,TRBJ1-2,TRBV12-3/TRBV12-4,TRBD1,CASSPGDRLYGYTF,TGTGCCAGCAGTCCGGGGGACAGGCTCTATGGCTACACCTTC
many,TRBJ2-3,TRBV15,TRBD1,CATSRVGQATDTQYF,TGTGCCACCAGCAGAGTGGGACAGGCCACAGATACGCAGTATTTT
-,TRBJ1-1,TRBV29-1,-,CSVEGGRMNTEAFF,TGCAGCGTTGAAGGGGGCAGGATGAACACTGAAGCTTTCTTT
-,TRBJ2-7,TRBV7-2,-,CASSVVRVYEQYF,TGTGCCAGCAGCGTAGTGAGGGTCTACGAGCAGTACTTC
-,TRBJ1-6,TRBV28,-,CASSLRTHSSPLHF,TGTGCCAGCAGTTTAAGAACACACTCTTCACCCCTCCACTTT
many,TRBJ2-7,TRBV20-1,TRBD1,CSATVGQADYEQYF,TGCAGTGCCACCGTAGGACAGGCCGACTACGAGCAGTACTTC
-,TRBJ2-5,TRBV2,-,CASSSGTSSRETQYF,TGTGCCAGCAGCTCCGGGACCTCATCAAGGGAGACCCAGTACTTC
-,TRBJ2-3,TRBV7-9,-,CASSSWTNSDTQYF,TGTGCCAGCAGCTCTTGGACAAATTCAGATACGCAGTATTTT
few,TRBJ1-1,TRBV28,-,CASIKGLRPEAFF,TGTGCCAGCATTAAGGGGCTAAGGCCTGAAGCTTTCTTT
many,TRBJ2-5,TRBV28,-,CASNLKRETQYF,TGTGCCAGCAACTTAAAGAGGGAGACCCAGTACTTC
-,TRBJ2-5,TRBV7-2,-,CASSLTIADNEQYF,TGTGCCAGCAGCTTGACGATAGCGGACAATGAGCAGTACTTC
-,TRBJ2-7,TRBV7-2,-,CASSLSGTPYEQYF,TGTGCCAGCAGCTTGTCCGGGACACCCTACGAGCAGTACTTC
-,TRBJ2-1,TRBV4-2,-,CASSQSDGYNEQFF,TGTGCCAGCAGCCAATCGGACGGCTACAATGAGCAGTTCTTC
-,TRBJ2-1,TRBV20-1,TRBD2,CSAPQRGSFEQFF,TGCAGTGCTCCCCAGCGCGGGAGTTTTGAGCAGTTCTTC
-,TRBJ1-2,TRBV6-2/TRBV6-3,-,CASSYSEGRSNYGYTF,TGTGCCAGCAGTTACTCAGAGGGCAGGTCCAACTATGGCTACACCTTC
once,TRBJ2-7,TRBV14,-,CTSSQDRTYEQYF,TGTACCAGCAGCCAAGATCGGACCTACGAGCAGTACTTC
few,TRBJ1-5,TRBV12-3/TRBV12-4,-,CASSFTTGNQPQHF,TGTGCCAGCAGTTTCACCACAGGGAATCAGCCCCAGCATTTT
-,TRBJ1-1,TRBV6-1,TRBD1,CASSGGRRQGASNTEAFF,TGTGCCAGCAGTGGTGGTAGGAGGCAGGGGGCCAGTAACACTGAAGCTTTCTTT
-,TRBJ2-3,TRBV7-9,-,CASSLVGSPTDTQYF,TGTGCCAGCAGCTTAGTAGGGTCTCCCACAGATACGCAGTATTTT
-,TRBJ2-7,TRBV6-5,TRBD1,CASSKTGREQYF,TGTGCCAGCAGTAAGACAGGGCGCGAGCAGTACTTC
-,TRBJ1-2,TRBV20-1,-,CSARDPGLSYGYTF,TGCAGTGCTAGAGATCCTGGACTGTCCTATGGCTACACCTTC
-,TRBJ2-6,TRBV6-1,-,CASSPRTVSSGANVLTF,TGTGCCAGCAGCCCTCGGACTGTTAGCTCTGGGGCCAACGTCCTGACTTTC
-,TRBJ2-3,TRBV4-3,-,CASSQDGHPEAGITDTQYF,TGCGCCAGCAGCCAAGACGGTCATCCGGAAGCAGGGATCACAGATACGCAGTATTTT
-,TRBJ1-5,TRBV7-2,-,CASSSLQGPGQPQHF,TGTGCCAGCAGCTCCCTTCAGGGTCCAGGTCAGCCCCAGCATTTT
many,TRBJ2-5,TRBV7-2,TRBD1,CASSWPGPGGKETQYF,TGTGCCAGCAGCTGGCCGGGACCAGGGGGCAAAGAGACCCAGTACTTC
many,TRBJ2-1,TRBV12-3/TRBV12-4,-,CASSPRGRSEYNEQFF,TGTGCCAGCAGTCCCCGTGGCAGAAGCGAGTACAATGAGCAGTTCTTC
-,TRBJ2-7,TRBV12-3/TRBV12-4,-,CASSLLWAGPSYEQYF,TGTGCCAGCAGCCTCCTATGGGCGGGCCCATCCTACGAGCAGTACTTC
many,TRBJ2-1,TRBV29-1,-,CSVEDVGTEQFF,TGCAGCGTTGAAGATGTCGGGACGGAGCAGTTCTTC
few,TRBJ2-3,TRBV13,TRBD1,CASSQTDRGDTQYF,TGTGCCAGCAGCCAGACGGACAGGGGGGATACGCAGTATTTT